This TCR beta chain stems from a study of beta chain features in type 1 diabetes. What was sequenced were expressed TCRB transcripts, since all of the isolated RNA had been reverse transcribed. The table came from immunoSEQ multiplex PCR; TCRdb's copy has only in-frame clones and leaves some out. The sample records around 430,000 clones, approximately 31% being singletons. This clone was seen only a few times. What it binds is not known. Findings and limits, study-wide: Whether HLA type influences TCRB rearrangement remained unresolved here.

The CDR3 covers 12 residues. The V and J ends lost 0 bases and 14 bases, in that order; junction bases with no gene match: 5. Germline loops: CDR1 GTSNPN, CDR2 SVGIG (reference sequence). V and J are TRBV30 and TRBJ2-1; 9 bases are a match to TRBD2. The receptor comes from a man aged 18 to 29 in good health. Source material: naive CD4+ T cells from blood. The CDR3 region has the DNA TGTGCCTGGAGTGTAGCCCTAGCGGGAAAGTTCTTC. This sequence encodes CAWSVALAGKFF.